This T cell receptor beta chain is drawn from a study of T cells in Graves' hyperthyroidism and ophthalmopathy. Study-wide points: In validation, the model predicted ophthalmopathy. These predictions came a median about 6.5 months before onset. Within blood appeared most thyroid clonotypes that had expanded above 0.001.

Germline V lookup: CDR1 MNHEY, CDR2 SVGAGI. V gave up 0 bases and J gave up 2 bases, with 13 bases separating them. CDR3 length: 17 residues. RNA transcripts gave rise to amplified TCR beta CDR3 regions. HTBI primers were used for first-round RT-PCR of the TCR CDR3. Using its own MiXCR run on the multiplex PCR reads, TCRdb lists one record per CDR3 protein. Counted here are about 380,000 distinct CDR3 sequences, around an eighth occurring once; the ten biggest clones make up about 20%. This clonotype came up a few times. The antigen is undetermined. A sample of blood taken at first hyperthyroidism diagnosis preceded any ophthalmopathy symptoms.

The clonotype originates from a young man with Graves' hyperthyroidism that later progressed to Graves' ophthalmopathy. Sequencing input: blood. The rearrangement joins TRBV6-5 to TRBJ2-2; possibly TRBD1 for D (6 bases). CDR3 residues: CASSYSAGTLNTGELFF. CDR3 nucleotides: TGTGCCAGCAGTTACTCGGCCGGGACACTAAACACCGGGGAGCTGTTTTTT.